This T cell receptor beta chain came from a study of T-cell reconstitution after alpha-beta-depleted transplantation in children. Overall study findings and caveats: At around two months after transplant, the alpha-beta T cells were reportedly derived from several hundred expanded clones that came from non-depleted graft cells. From newly produced T cells came most of the T-cell counts and diversity one year after transplant. Recipient T cells and thymic progenitors that survived gave rise to the high TCRbeta diversity observed at day 60 in some patients.

This CDR3 spans 14 amino acids. The V gene's germline CDR1 is SQVTM and CDR2 ANQGSEA. Trimming pared 4 bases from V and 4 bases from J, leaving 14 bases between. Points on this clonotype: Its target is not known.

A library of TCRbeta sequences, prepared with unique molecular identifiers, was generated. One entry per CDR3 protein results from TCRdb running MiXCR on the PCR reads. The sample has under 100,000 distinct CDR3 sequences, 15% to 17% seen once; the top ten hold about 20%. The clonotype comes from a male patient aged 2-15 years who had a stem cell transplant for acute lymphoblastic leukemia, so the T cells may come from the graft donor. This chain links TRBV29-1 with TRBJ2-1, with D perhaps assigned TRBD1 or TRBD2 (7 bases each). The sequences come from PBMCs, mostly from graft donor cells, collected 180 days after TCRalphabeta/CD19-depleted stem cell transplant. CDR3 nucleotides: TGCAGCGTTGGGGGGGGACAGCTGTACAATGAGCAGTTCTTC. It translates to CSVGGGQLYNEQFF.